The 2 T cell receptor beta chains listed next were all sequenced from one sample in a study of OX40 agonist ivuxolimab in advanced cancers. Only in-frame clones appear in the TCRdb table, and some are missing; sequencing was by immunoSEQ multiplex PCR. The table has approximately 37,000 clones, roughly 80% seen once. The sequencing used CD4+ or CD8+ T cells sorted from blood, collected in a trial of the OX40 agonist ivuxolimab. All receptors come from an adult with an advanced solid tumor such as melanoma, head and neck, liver or kidney cancer.

The J gene is TRBJ2-5, the V gene TRBV28; 11 bases align to TRBD2. The CDR3 is 17 residues long. The V and J ends lost 5 bases and 3 bases, in that order; junction bases with no gene match: 11. CDR1 is MDHEN and CDR2 is SYDVKM in the germline V gene. The CDR3 bases are TGTGCCAGCAGTACTTTATTGCAACTAGCGGGAGAAGAGACCCAGTACTTC. Its translation: CASSTLLQLAGEETQYF.

The chain recombines TRBV4-3 with TRBJ1-1; a possible D gene is TRBD1 (6 bases). Trimming took 4 bases from V and 4 from J, leaving 10 bases between them. CDR1 LGHNA and CDR2 YSLEER come from the germline V gene. The CDR3 runs to 13 residues. The CDR3 loop is CASSLRGGTEAFF. The CDR3 DNA is TGCGCCAGCAGCCTTAGGGGGGGCACTGAAGCTTTCTTT.